One and the same sample provided the 3 T cell receptor beta chains below, sequenced in a study of T cells after yellow fever vaccination. TCRdb re-analysed the 5' RACE reads in MiXCR, keeping a single row per CDR3 protein. Of hundreds of thousands of distinct CDR3 sequences in the sample, approximately 19% are singletons; the top ten hold roughly a sixth. The sequences come from PBMCs, collected before the yellow fever booster vaccination. All receptors come from a young man who received the YFV17D yellow fever vaccine.

The chain links TRBV7-3 to TRBJ2-5, with D possibly TRBD2 on 6 matching bases. The CDR3 consists of 13 residues. Trimming shortened V by 5 bases and J by 4 bases, and 11 bases separated the two germline ends. Per the germline V gene, CDR1 is SGHTA and CDR2 is FQGTGA. In nucleotides, the CDR3 is TGTGCCAGCAGCGACCCCGGGAGAGAGACCCAGTACTTC. Translation gives CASSDPGRETQYF.

The gene calls are TRBV28 and TRBJ2-5; 12 bases agree with TRBD2. CDR1 and CDR2 from the germline V gene are MDHEN and SYDVKM. CDR3 length equals 16 residues. The J segment lost 4 bases and the V segment lost 5 bases, leaving 8 bases of the junction unmatched. The chain's CDR3 is CASSPTSGGARETQYF. The DNA for the CDR3 is TGTGCCAGCAGTCCGACTAGCGGGGGAGCCCGAGAGACCCAGTACTTC.

The V gene is TRBV29-1, the J gene TRBJ1-4; no reliable D call. CDR1 and CDR2 from the germline V gene are SQVTM and ANQGSEA. The CDR3 consists of 12 residues. Trimming pared 5 bases from V and 5 bases from J, leaving 9 bases between. CDR3 sequence (DNA): TGCAGCGTTATCAGCCTGAATGAAAAACTGTTTTTT. Encoded protein: CSVISLNEKLFF.